This TCR beta chain was retrieved from a study of control samples from healthy donors and cancer patients. Germline CDR1 and CDR2: SGHVS and FQNEAQ. The CDR3 is 16 residues long. Trimming took 5 bases from V and 1 from J; bases not matched to a gene: 4. Generated by immunoSEQ multiplex PCR, the TCRdb table keeps only in-frame clones and is missing some. The sample shows around 27,000 clones, 75% to 85% of them seen only once. The chain employs TRBV7-8 and TRBJ2-2, with TRBD2 identical over 10 bases. Sample: PBMCs. The source of this sequence is a woman aged 60-75 years with head and neck cancer. The DNA for the CDR3 is TGTGCCAGCAGCGTACCTAGCGGGAGGAACACCGGGGAGCTGTTTTTT. Protein product: CASSVPSGRNTGELFF. Full variable domain (remainder filled in from reference TRBV7-8 and TRBJ2-2): GAGVSQSPRYKVAKRGQDVALRCDPISGHVSLFWYQQALGQGPEFLTYFQNEAQLDKSGLPSDRFFAERPEGSVSTLKIQRTQQEDSAVYLCASSVPSGRNTGELFFGEGSRLTVL.